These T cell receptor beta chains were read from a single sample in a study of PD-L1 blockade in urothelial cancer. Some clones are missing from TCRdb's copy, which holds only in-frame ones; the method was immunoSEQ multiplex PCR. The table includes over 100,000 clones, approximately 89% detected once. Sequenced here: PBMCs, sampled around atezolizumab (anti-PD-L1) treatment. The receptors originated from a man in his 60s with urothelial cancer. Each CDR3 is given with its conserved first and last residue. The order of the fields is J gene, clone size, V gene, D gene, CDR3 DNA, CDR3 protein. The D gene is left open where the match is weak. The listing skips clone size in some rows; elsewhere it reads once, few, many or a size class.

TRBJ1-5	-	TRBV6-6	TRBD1	TGTGCCAGCAGGACAGGGGGCGCGGACAATCAGCCCCAGCATTTT	CASRTGGADNQPQHF
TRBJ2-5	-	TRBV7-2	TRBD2	TGTGCCAGCAGCTTAGCCCTTATGGGCGGGGGGCATCAAGAGACCCAGTACTTC	CASSLALMGGGHQETQYF
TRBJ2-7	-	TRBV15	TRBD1	TGTGCCACCAGCAGATCCCGCGTGACAGGGGGGGTCCACGAGCAGTACTTC	CATSRSRVTGGVHEQYF
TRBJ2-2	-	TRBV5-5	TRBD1	TGTGCCAGCAGCTTGGGATTGGACAGGGCCCAATGGGGGGAGCTGTTTTTT	CASSLGLDRAQWGELFF
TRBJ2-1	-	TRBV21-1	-	TGTGCCAGCAGCAAAGCGCCGAGGCAGGGTGGACACAATGAGCAGTTCTTC	CASSKAPRQGGHNEQFF
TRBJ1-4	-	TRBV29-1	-	TGCAGCGTTGTGCCGACAGGTATTGAAAAACTGTTTTTT	CSVVPTGIEKLFF
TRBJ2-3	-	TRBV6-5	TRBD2	TGTGCCAGCAGTCGACTAGCTAGCACAGATACGCAGTATTTT	CASSRLASTDTQYF
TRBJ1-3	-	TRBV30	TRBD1	TGTGCCTGGGGGACAGGGCTGTCTGGAAACACCATATATTTT	CAWGTGLSGNTIYF
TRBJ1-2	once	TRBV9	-	TGTGCCAGCAGCGTAGGCGGGGGCGGCTATGGCTACACCTTC	CASSVGGGGYGYTF
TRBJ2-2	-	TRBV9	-	TGTGCCAGCAGCGTAGCAGGGGCCAACACCGGGGAGCTGTTTTTT	CASSVAGANTGELFF
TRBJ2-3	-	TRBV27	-	TGTGCCAGCAGTTTTAAAGGGGATCCGACAGATACGCAGTATTTT	CASSFKGDPTDTQYF
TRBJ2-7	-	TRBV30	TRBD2	TGTGCCTGGAGAACTAGCGGGGGCTACGAGCAGTACTTC	CAWRTSGGYEQYF
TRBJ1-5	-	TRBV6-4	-	TGTGCCAGCATGAGACAGGCTACAAATCAGCCCCAGCATTTT	CASMRQATNQPQHF
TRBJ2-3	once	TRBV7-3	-	TGTGCCAGCAGCTTATCAGGCTATGGTACGCAGTATTTT	CASSLSGYGTQYF
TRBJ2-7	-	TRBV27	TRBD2	TGTGCCAGCAGGGGGGAGGGGCGGGGTGAGCAGTACTTC	CASRGEGRGEQYF
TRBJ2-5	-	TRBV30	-	TGTGCCTGGAGGTCTATAGCTGTCCAAGAGACCCAGTACTTC	CAWRSIAVQETQYF
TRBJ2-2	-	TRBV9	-	TGTGCCAGCAGCGCTAGGCGGGGCTACACCGGGGAGCTGTTTTTT	CASSARRGYTGELFF
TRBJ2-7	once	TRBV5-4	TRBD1	TGTGCCAGCAGCCTGACACCAAACGACAGGGAATTCAGTCTCGAGCAGTACTTC	CASSLTPNDREFSLEQYF
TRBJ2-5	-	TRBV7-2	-	TGTGCCAGCAGCCGTCCTATTGAGACCCAGTACTTC	CASSRPIETQYF
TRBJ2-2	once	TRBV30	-	TGTGCCGGCCAAGATAACACCGGGGAGCTGTTTTTT	CAGQDNTGELFF
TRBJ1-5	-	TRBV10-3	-	TGTGCCATCAGTGGGGCAGGGGTGGAACAGCCCCAGCATTTT	CAISGAGVEQPQHF
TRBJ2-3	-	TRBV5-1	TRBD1	TGCGCCAGCAGCTCGGGACAGGGGTACCCAGATACGCAGTATTTT	CASSSGQGYPDTQYF
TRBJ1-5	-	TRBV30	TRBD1	TGTGCCTGGAGCGACCCTTCCCGGACAGGGAAATATCAGCCCCAGCATTTT	CAWSDPSRTGKYQPQHF
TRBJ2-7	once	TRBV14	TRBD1	TGTGCCAGCAGCCCGCGGGACAGGGGTACGGGAGAGCAGTACTTC	CASSPRDRGTGEQYF
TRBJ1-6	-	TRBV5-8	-	TGTGCCAGCAGCTTGGCCCCGGTGTACCGATCACCCCTCCACTTT	CASSLAPVYRSPLHF
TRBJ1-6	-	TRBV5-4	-	TGTGCCAGCAGCCTACAGCAACTTAATAATTCACCCCTCCACTTT	CASSLQQLNNSPLHF
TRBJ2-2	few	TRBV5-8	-	TGTGCCAGCAGCTTGCTGGCGGCTACCAACACCGGGGAGCTGTTTTTT	CASSLLAATNTGELFF
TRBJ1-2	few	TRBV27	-	TGTGCCAGCAGGACAGGCCAGTACTATGGCTACACCTTC	CASRTGQYYGYTF
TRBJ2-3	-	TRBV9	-	TGTGCCAGCAGGCCCCCGGGGGGCGGGGATACGCAGTATTTT	CASRPPGGGDTQYF
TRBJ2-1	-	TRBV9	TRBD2	TGTGCCAGCAGCGTAGATAACCGGGGGGATGAGCAGTTCTTC	CASSVDNRGDEQFF
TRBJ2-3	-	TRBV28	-	TGTGCCTCGGGGTCCACAGATACGCAGTATTTT	CASGSTDTQYF
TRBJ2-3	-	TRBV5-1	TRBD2	TGCGCCAGCAGGCTAGCGGGACTCACAGATACGCAGTATTTT	CASRLAGLTDTQYF
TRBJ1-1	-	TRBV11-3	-	TGTGCCAGCAGCCCCCGACAGGACACTGAAGCTTTCTTT	CASSPRQDTEAFF
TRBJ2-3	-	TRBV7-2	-	TGTGCCAGCAGCTTAGCGGGATCGCGGACTAGCACAGATACGCAGTATTTT	CASSLAGSRTSTDTQYF
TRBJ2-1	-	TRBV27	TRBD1	TGTGCCAGCAGAAAGTCAGGACAGGTAAGCGTCAATGAGCAGTTCTTC	CASRKSGQVSVNEQFF
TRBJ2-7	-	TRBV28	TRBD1	TGTGCCAGCAGTTCGTTCACAGGGGCGGGCGAGCAGTACTTC	CASSSFTGAGEQYF
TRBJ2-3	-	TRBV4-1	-	TGCGCCAGCAGCCAAGTGGAAACTATGCCAGATACGCAGTATTTT	CASSQVETMPDTQYF
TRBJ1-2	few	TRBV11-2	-	TGTGCCAGCAGCTTATATATGGGGGGGGGCTACACCTTC	CASSLYMGGGYTF
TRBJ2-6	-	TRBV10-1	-	TGCGCCAGCAGTGACAGAACAGACGCACAAAGTCGGGCCAACGTCCTGACTTTC	CASSDRTDAQSRANVLTF
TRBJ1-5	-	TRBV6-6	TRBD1	TGTGCCAGCAGTTACGGGACAGGTCCACATCAGCCCCAGCATTTT	CASSYGTGPHQPQHF
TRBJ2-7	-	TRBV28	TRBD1	TGTGCCAGCAGCCCGGGACAGTCCTACGAGCAGTACTTC	CASSPGQSYEQYF
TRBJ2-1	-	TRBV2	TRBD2	TGTGCCAGCAGGGGACTAGCGGGCTACAATGAGCAGTTCTTC	CASRGLAGYNEQFF
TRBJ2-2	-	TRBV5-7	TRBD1	TGTGCCAGCAGCGCCGGGACAGGGGGCGTCATGAACACCGGGGAGCTGTTTTTT	CASSAGTGGVMNTGELFF
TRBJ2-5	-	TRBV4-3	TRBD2	TGCGCCAGCAGCCAAGGGTGGGCGGGGGGCTTGGAGACCCAGTACTTC	CASSQGWAGGLETQYF
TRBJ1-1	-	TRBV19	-	TGTGCCAGTAGGCCTTTCACAGAGCCGAACACTGAAGCTTTCTTT	CASRPFTEPNTEAFF
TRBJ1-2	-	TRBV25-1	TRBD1	TGTGCCAGCAGTGGGGGGGGCGACAGGGGCTATGGCTACACCTTC	CASSGGGDRGYGYTF
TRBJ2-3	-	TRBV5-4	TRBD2	TGTGCCAGCAGCTTGGGGGCCCTGGGCGGGGGGAGCACAGATACGCAGTATTTT	CASSLGALGGGSTDTQYF
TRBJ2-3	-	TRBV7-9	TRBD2	TGTGCCAGCAGCCGGACTAGCGGGACGGGGCTCTCAGATACGCAGTATTTT	CASSRTSGTGLSDTQYF
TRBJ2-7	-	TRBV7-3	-	TGTGCCAGCAGCCCGCACCCCGGGGAGACCTACGAGCAGTACTTC	CASSPHPGETYEQYF
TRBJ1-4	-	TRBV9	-	TGTGCCAGCAGCGCCGGAGGGCCTGAAAAACTGTTTTTT	CASSAGGPEKLFF